This T cell receptor beta chain was identified during a study of blood T cells in healthy people across ages. Findings and caveats of the study: In these data, TCR beta diversity tracked strongly with naive T cell percentage.

This clonotype has just a few counts. Its antigen is undetermined. Per germline, CDR1 LGHNA and CDR2 YNFKEQ. The CDR3 consists of 15 residues. Trimming removed 0 bases from V and 7 bases from J; junction bases left unmatched: 8. It was with a sample-barcoded 5' primer and a J-beta primer mix that a second PCR of about 7 to 12 cycles was run. TCRdb analysed the 5' RACE reads with MiXCR anew, one entry per CDR3 protein. The data show over 600,000 distinct CDR3 sequences, around 45% seen once. The chain has TRBV4-2 and TRBJ2-5; 7 bases are shared with TRBD1. Sequencing used blood. The source is a man older than 75 in good health. The CDR3 loop reads CASSQETGLYATQYF. Written as DNA, the CDR3 is TGTGCCAGCAGCCAAGAGACAGGGTTGTACGCGACCCAGTACTTC.